The clone carrying this T cell receptor beta chain rates as large. Its antigen is undetermined. This specimen belongs to a study of T cell repertoires in ileal Crohn's disease. Study-wide results and limits: Clonality above 26.8% at surgery always came with endoscopic recurrence.

Time point specified: neoterminal ileum biopsy at postoperative endoscopy, about 6 months after surgery. The table came from immunoSEQ multiplex PCR; TCRdb's copy has only in-frame clones and leaves some out. The sample carries 10,000 to 15,000 clones, approximately 78% recorded once. V trimming: 11 bases; J trimming: 6 bases; junction bases outside the gene matches: 13. This CDR3 comprises 14 residues. The germline V gene encodes CDR1 WSHSY and CDR2 SAAADI. This TCR was sampled from an adult with Crohn's disease. This rearrangement joins TRBV10-2 to TRBJ2-7, with 10 bases aligning to TRBD2. The specimen was ileal tissue. The DNA of the CDR3 is TGCGCCTCTGTCAGGGCTAGCGGGAGTCTCGAGCAGTACTTC. This codes for CASVRASGSLEQYF.